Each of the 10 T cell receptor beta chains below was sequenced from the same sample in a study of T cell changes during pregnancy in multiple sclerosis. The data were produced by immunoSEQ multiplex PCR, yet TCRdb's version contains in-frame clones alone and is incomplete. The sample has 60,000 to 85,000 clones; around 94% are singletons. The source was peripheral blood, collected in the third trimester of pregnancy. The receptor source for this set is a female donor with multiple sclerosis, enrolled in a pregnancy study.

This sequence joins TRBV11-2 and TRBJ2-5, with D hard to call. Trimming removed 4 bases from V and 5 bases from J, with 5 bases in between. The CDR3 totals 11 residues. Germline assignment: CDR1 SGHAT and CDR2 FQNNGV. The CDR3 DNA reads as TGTGCCAGCAGCTCGGTGGAGACCCAGTACTTC. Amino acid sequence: CASSSVETQYF.

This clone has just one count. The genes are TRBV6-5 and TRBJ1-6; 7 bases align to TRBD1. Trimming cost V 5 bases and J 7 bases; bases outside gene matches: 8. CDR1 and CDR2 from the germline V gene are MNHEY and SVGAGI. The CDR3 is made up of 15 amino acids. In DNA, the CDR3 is TGTGCCAGCAGTGCGCTAGGGACAGCGAATTCACCCCTCCACTTT. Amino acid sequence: CASSALGTANSPLHF.

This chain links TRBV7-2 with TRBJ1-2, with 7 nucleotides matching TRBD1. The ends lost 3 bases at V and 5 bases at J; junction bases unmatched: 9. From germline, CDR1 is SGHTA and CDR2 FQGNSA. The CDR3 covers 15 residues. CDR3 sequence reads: CASSLFDRAAYGYTF. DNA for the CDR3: TGTGCCAGCAGCTTGTTCGACAGGGCCGCTTATGGCTACACCTTC. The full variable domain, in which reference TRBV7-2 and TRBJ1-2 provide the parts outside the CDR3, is GAGVSQSPSNKVTEKGKDVELRCDPISGHTALYWYRQSLGQGLEFLIYFQGNSAPDKSGLPSDRFSAERTGGSVSTLTIQRTQQEDSAVYLCASSLFDRAAYGYTFGSGTRLTVV.

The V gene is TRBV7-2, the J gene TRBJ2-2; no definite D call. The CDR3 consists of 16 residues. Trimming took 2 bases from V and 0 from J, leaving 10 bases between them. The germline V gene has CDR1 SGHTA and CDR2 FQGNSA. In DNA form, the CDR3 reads TGTGCCAGCAGCTTATATCCAGTCCCGAACACCGGGGAGCTGTTTTTT. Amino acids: CASSLYPVPNTGELFF.

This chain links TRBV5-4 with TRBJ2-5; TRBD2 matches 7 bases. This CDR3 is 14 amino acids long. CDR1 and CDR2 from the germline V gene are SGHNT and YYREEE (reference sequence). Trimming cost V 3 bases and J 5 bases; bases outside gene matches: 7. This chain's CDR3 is CASSSRQGGETQYF. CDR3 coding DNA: TGTGCCAGCAGCTCGCGTCAGGGAGGGGAGACCCAGTACTTC.

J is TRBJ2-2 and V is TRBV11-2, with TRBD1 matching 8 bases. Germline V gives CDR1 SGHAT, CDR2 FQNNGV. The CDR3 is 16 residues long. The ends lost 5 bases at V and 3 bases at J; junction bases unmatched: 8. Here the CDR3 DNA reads TGTGCCAGCAGCCCTACCGACAGGGGAGACACCGGGGAGCTGTTTTTT. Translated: CASSPTDRGDTGELFF.

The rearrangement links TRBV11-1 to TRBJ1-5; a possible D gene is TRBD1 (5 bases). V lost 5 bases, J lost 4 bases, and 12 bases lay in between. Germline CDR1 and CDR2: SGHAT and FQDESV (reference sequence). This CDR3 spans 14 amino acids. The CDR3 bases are TGTGCCAGCAGCCCCGACAGCCTAAATCAGCCCCAGCATTTT. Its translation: CASSPDSLNQPQHF.

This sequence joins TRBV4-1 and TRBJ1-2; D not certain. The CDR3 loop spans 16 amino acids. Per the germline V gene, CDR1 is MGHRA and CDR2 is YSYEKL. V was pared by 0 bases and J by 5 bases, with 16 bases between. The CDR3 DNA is TGCGCCAGCAGCCAAGAAGGCGGCCATACCAGTTATGGCTACACCTTC. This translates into CASSQEGGHTSYGYTF.

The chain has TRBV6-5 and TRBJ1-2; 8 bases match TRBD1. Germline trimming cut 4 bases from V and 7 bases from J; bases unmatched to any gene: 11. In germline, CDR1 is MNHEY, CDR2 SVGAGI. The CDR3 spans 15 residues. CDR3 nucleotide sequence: TGTGCCAGCAGTTCTACGGGACAGGTTCCCTTTGGCTACACCTTC. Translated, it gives CASSSTGQVPFGYTF.

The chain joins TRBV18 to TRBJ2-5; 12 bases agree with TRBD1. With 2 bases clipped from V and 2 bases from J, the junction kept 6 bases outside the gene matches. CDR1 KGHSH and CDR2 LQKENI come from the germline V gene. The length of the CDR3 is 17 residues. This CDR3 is CASSPGTGGTQQETQYF. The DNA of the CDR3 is TGTGCCAGCTCACCAGGGACAGGGGGCACCCAACAAGAGACCCAGTACTTC.